This T cell receptor (beta chain) emerged from a study of Graves' ophthalmopathy and Graves' hyperthyroidism. The study, taken as a whole, reports: Ophthalmopathy progression predictions by the model showed about 75% specificity and approximately 70% sensitivity. Most thyroid clonotypes with frequency above 0.001 were detected in blood too.

Germline CDR1 reads SNHLY; CDR2 reads FYNNEI. The CDR3 is 14 amino acids. TCR beta CDR3 amplification used RNA transcripts. The library came from an HTBI-primed first-round RT-PCR and a second-round multiplex PCR. From the multiplex PCR reads, TCRdb called clonotypes with MiXCR, one entry per CDR3 protein. Of more than 550,000 distinct CDR3 sequences listed, over 40% are singletons. About this clonotype: The antigen is undetermined. The junction differs from germline at one of its ends, possibly a read error.

This sequence joins TRBV2 and TRBJ2-7, with a possible D match to TRBD2 (6 bases). The specimen sequenced was peripheral blood. This receptor was identified in an adult man with Graves' ophthalmopathy. CDR3 amino acids: CASRDGGPTYEEYF. The CDR3 bases are TGTGCCAGCAGGGATGGAGGGCCCACCTACGAGGAGTACTTC.